The rows below give T cell receptor beta chains drawn from one sample of a study of blood T cell repertoires in COVID-19. Measured with immunoSEQ multiplex PCR; TCRdb has only the in-frame clones, and not every one. The sample lists more than 250,000 clones, more than 75% occurring once. What was sequenced was peripheral blood. Receptors originate from a man between 45 and 60 years old with active or convalescent COVID-19. Both conserved end residues are part of each CDR3. The order of the fields is J gene, D gene, V gene, CDR3 length, clone size, CDR3 protein, CDR3 DNA. D genes are given only for firm matches. Not every row has a clone size; where given, it reads once, few, many or a size class.

TRBJ1-5	-	TRBV30	13	-	CAWSGSVNQPQHF	TGTGCCTGGAGTGGGTCAGTGAATCAGCCCCAGCATTTT
TRBJ1-4	-	TRBV5-4	16	-	CASSYKSESPSEKLFF	TGTGCCAGCAGCTATAAGTCCGAGTCACCGTCTGAAAAACTGTTTTTT
TRBJ1-2	-	TRBV9	16	-	CASSVSPSGLSYGYTF	TGTGCCAGCAGCGTAAGTCCGTCAGGCTTGTCCTATGGCTACACCTTC
TRBJ2-6	TRBD2	TRBV7-8	20	-	CASRPGREFGFGSGANVLTF	TGTGCCAGCAGGCCTGGGCGGGAGTTTGGCTTTGGCTCTGGGGCCAACGTCCTGACTTTC
TRBJ1-2	TRBD1	TRBV18	14	-	CASSPLGTDYGYTF	TGTGCCAGCTCACCCCTTGGGACAGACTATGGCTACACCTTC
TRBJ1-5	-	TRBV2	16	-	CASSEAIGGSNQPQHF	TGTGCCAGCAGTGAAGCGATCGGGGGATCTAATCAGCCCCAGCATTTT
TRBJ2-1	TRBD2	TRBV5-1	16	-	CASSSHGGTSYNEQFF	TGCGCCAGCAGTTCCCACGGGGGGACCTCCTACAATGAGCAGTTCTTC
TRBJ2-7	-	TRBV4-3	15	-	CASSQAGGGPYEQYF	TGCGCCAGCAGCCAAGCTGGGGGGGGGCCGTACGAGCAGTACTTC
TRBJ1-1	-	TRBV7-6	15	-	CASSLGQGGDTEAFF	TGTGCCAGCAGCTTAGGTCAAGGAGGGGACACTGAAGCTTTCTTT
TRBJ2-5	-	TRBV5-8	16	-	CASSLGEVLRQETQYF	TGTGCCAGCAGCTTGGGGGAGGTGCTCCGACAAGAGACCCAGTACTTC
TRBJ1-5	-	TRBV5-1	14	-	CASSLAGGAQPQHF	TGCGCCAGCAGCTTGGCCGGGGGGGCTCAGCCCCAGCATTTT
TRBJ2-7	-	TRBV6-6	12	-	CASSYRAYEQYF	TGTGCCAGCAGTTACCGGGCCTACGAGCAGTACTTC
TRBJ1-4	TRBD1	TRBV7-8	15	once	CASSFNRDRHEKLFF	TGTGCCAGCAGCTTCAACCGGGACAGGCATGAAAAACTGTTTTTT
TRBJ2-5	TRBD2	TRBV2	15	-	CASSELLADQETQYF	TGTGCCAGCAGTGAACTACTAGCGGACCAAGAGACCCAGTACTTC
TRBJ2-3	TRBD1	TRBV19	14	-	CASRTGGNTDTQYF	TGTGCCAGTAGGACAGGGGGAAACACAGATACGCAGTATTTT
TRBJ1-1	-	TRBV18	14	-	CASSPSLAETEAFF	TGTGCCAGCTCACCATCCCTCGCTGAGACTGAAGCTTTCTTT
TRBJ2-2	-	TRBV2	14	-	CASRPGLDTGELFF	TGTGCCAGCCGACCGGGACTGGACACCGGGGAGCTGTTTTTT
TRBJ2-5	-	TRBV5-1	13	-	CASNRDNQETQYF	TGCGCCAGTAACCGGGACAACCAAGAGACCCAGTACTTC
TRBJ1-2	TRBD1	TRBV3-1/TRBV3-2	12	-	CASSRDRESYTF	TGTGCCAGCAGCCGGGACAGGGAGAGCTACACCTTC
TRBJ2-5	-	TRBV11-3	16	-	CASSLGFDSPQETQYF	TGTGCCAGCAGCTTAGGCTTCGACAGCCCCCAAGAGACCCAGTACTTC
TRBJ2-2	-	TRBV7-9	13	-	CASSSIASGELFF	TGTGCCAGCAGCTCAATAGCGTCCGGGGAGCTGTTTTTT
TRBJ2-3	TRBD2	TRBV2	15	-	CASTRSGLAGYTQYF	TGTGCCAGCACCCGTTCGGGACTAGCGGGGTATACGCAGTATTTT
TRBJ2-3	TRBD2	TRBV19	15	-	CASSIWSGGTDTQYF	TGTGCCAGTAGTATATGGTCGGGGGGTACAGATACGCAGTATTTT
TRBJ1-6	-	TRBV2	16	-	CASSESAGQGDSPLHF	TGTGCCAGCAGTGAATCGGCGGGGCAAGGAGACTCACCCCTCCACTTT
TRBJ1-1	TRBD1	TRBV19	16	-	CASRLNLGQGLMGAFF	TGTGCCAGTAGGCTAAACCTCGGACAGGGGCTGATGGGTGCTTTCTTT
TRBJ1-1	-	TRBV9	14	-	CASSQHRANTEAFF	TGTGCCAGCAGCCAGCACAGGGCGAACACTGAAGCTTTCTTT
TRBJ2-1	-	TRBV30	13	-	CAWSGGLGNEQFF	TGTGCCTGGAGTGGGGGCTTGGGCAATGAGCAGTTCTTC